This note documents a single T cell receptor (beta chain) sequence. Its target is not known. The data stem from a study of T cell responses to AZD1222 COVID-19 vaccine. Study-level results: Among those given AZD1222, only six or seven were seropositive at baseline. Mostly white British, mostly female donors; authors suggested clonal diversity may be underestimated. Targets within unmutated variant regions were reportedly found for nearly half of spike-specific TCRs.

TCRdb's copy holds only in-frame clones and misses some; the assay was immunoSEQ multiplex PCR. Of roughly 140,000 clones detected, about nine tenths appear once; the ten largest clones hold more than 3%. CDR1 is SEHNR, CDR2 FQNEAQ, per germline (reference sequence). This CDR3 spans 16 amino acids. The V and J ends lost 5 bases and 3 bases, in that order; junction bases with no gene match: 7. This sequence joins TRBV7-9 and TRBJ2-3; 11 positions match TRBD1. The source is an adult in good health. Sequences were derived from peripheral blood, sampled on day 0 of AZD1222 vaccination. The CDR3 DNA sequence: TGTGCCAGCAGCCCCGGACAGGGGGCGCTTACAGATACGCAGTATTTT. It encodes CASSPGQGALTDTQYF.